This T cell receptor (beta chain) stems from a study of blood T cells in healthy people across ages. The study's findings and limits: In long-lived donors, naive CD4+ cell counts and diversity exceeded those of aged donors.

The study drew donors from healthy Caucasian individuals in Russia aged roughly 6 to 95. Every donor provided roughly 10 milliliters of peripheral blood. At least 6.5 million PBMCs were isolated per sample. A second PCR of 7 to 11 cycles used a sample-barcoded 5' primer and a J-beta primer mix. TCRdb reanalysed the 5' RACE reads using MiXCR and keeps one entry per CDR3 protein. This sample has roughly 1.7 million distinct CDR3 sequences; 30% to 35% occur once, and the top ten carry about 11%. A note on this clonotype: The antigen remains undetermined.

This CDR3 spans 14 amino acids. Trimming removed 1 base at V and 5 bases at J, with 13 bases between. Germline CDR1 is SGDLS and CDR2 is YYNGEE. This sequence originates from a woman aged 25 to 45 in good health. This chain joins TRBV9 and TRBJ2-7; a possible D gene is TRBD2 (6 bases). Input material: blood. Here the CDR3 reads CASSVSASVDEQYF. The DNA for the CDR3 is TGTGCCAGCAGCGTATCTGCTAGCGTTGACGAGCAGTACTTC.